Described below is a single T cell receptor beta chain sequence and its context. Its antigen is currently unknown. This sample was taken from a study of shared clonotypes between healthy human individuals. Study outcomes and limitations: Blood was the sole source, and tissue repertoires probably differ. Estimated richness values were generally larger in naive subsets than in memory subsets.

A CD45RA+ naive subset and a CD45RA-negative memory subset were split from CD4+ cells. Trimming pared 5 bases from V and 0 bases from J, leaving 14 bases between. This CDR3 has 16 amino acids. Germline V lookup: CDR1 SEHNR, CDR2 FQNEAQ (reference sequence). Profiling relied on immunoSEQ multiplex PCR, and the TCRdb table lists in-frame clones only, not all of them. The sample gives fewer than 1.6 million clones, approximately 98.5% of which show up once; 0.3% to 0.45% is in the top ten. The chain combines TRBV7-9 with TRBJ2-1; D may be TRBD1 or TRBD2 (5 bases each). This TCR came from a young man in good health. The specimen was naive CD4+ T cells sorted from blood. Regarding subset: CD45RA+ positively selected. The CDR3 sequence: CASSLNRGISYNEQFF. The CDR3 DNA sequence: TGTGCCAGCAGCCTGAACCGGGGCATCTCCTACAATGAGCAGTTCTTC. Based on the CDR3 plus reference TRBV7-9 and TRBJ2-1, the full variable domain is DTGVSQNPRHKITKRGQNVTFRCDPISEHNRLYWYRQTLGQGPEFLTYFQNEAQLEKSRLLSDRFSAERPKGSFSTLEIQRTEQGDSAMYLCASSLNRGISYNEQFFGPGTRLTVL.